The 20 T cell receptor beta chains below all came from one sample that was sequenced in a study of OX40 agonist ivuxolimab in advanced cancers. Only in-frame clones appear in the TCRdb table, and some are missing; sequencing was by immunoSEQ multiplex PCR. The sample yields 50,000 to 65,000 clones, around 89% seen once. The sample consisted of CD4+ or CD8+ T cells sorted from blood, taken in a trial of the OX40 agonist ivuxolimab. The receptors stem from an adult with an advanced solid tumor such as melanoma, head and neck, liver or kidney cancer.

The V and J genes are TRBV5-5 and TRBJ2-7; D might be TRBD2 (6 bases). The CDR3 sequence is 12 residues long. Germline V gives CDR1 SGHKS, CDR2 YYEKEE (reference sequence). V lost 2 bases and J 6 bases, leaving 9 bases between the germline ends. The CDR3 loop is CASSFAGIEQYF. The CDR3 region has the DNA TGTGCCAGCAGCTTTGCGGGGATCGAGCAGTACTTC. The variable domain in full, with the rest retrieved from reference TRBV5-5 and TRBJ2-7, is DAGVTQSPTHLIKTRGQQVTLRCSPISGHKSVSWYQQVLGQGPQFIFQYYEKEERGRGNFPDRFSARQFPNYSSELNVNALLLGDSALYLCASSFAGIEQYFGPGTRLTVT.

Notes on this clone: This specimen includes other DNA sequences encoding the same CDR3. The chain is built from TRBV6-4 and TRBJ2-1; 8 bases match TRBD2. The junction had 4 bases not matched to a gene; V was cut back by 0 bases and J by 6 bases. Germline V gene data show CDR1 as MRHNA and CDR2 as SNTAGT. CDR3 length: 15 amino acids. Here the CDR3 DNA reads TGTGCCAGCAGTGACTCAGCGGGAGCGGGCAATGAGCAGTTCTTC. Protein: CASSDSAGAGNEQFF.

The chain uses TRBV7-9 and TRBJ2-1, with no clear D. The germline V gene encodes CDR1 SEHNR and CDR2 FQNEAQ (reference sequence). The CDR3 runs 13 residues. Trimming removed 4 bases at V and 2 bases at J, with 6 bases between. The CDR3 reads CASSSTPYNEQFF. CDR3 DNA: TGTGCCAGCAGCTCCACCCCCTACAATGAGCAGTTCTTC. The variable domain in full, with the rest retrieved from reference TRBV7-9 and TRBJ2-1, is DTGVSQNPRHKITKRGQNVTFRCDPISEHNRLYWYRQTLGQGPEFLTYFQNEAQLEKSRLLSDRFSAERPKGSFSTLEIQRTEQGDSAMYLCASSSTPYNEQFFGPGTRLTVL.

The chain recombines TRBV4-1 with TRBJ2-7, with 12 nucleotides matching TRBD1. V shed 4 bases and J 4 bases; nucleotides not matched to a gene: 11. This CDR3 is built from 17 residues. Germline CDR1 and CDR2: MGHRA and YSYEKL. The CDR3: CASSLREQGQGAYEQYF. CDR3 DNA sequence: TGCGCCAGCAGCCTGAGGGAACAGGGACAGGGGGCTTACGAGCAGTACTTC.

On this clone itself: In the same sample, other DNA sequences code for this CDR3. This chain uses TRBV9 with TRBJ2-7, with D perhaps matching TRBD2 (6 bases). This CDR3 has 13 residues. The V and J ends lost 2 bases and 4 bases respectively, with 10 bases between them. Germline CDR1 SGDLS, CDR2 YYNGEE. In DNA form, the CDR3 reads TGTGCCAGCAGCGTCGCCGCGGGGTACGAGCAGTACTTC. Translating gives CASSVAAGYEQYF. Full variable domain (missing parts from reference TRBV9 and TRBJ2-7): DSGVTQTPKHLITATGQRVTLRCSPRSGDLSVYWYQQSLDQGLQFLIQYYNGEERAKGNILERFSAQQFPDLHSELNLSSLELGDSALYFCASSVAAGYEQYFGPGTRLTVT.

The CDR3 here is CASSSTSGRAEYNEQFF. The DNA for the CDR3 is TGTGCCAGCAGCTCAACTAGCGGGAGGGCTGAATACAATGAGCAGTTCTTC. The V and J genes are TRBV7-9 and TRBJ2-1, with 13 positions matching TRBD2. V lost 4 bases and J lost 4; bases outside the gene matches: 7. The CDR3 consists of 17 residues. Per the germline V gene, CDR1 is SEHNR and CDR2 is FQNEAQ (reference sequence).

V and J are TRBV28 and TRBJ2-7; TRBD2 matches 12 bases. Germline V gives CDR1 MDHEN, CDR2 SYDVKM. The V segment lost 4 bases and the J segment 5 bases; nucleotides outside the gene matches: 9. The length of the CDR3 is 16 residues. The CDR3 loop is CASSSSSGRGPHEQYF. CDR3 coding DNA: TGTGCCAGCAGTTCGTCTAGCGGGAGGGGGCCCCACGAGCAGTACTTC.

CDR3 nucleotide sequence: TGTGCCAGCAGATCACAGGGTTTTGCAACTAATGAAAAACTGTTTTTT. This gives the protein CASRSQGFATNEKLFF. The chain combines TRBV4-2 with TRBJ1-4, with a possible D match to TRBD1 (6 bases). V was cut by 6 bases and J by 0 bases, with 14 bases left in between. The CDR3 has 16 residues. Germline CDR1 is LGHNA and CDR2 is YNFKEQ.

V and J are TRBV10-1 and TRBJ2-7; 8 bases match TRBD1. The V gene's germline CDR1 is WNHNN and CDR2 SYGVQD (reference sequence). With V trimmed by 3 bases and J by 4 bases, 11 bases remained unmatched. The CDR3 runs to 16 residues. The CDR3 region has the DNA TGCGCCAGCAGTGACCCCCTAAGGACAGGGATGTACGAGCAGTACTTC. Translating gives CASSDPLRTGMYEQYF.

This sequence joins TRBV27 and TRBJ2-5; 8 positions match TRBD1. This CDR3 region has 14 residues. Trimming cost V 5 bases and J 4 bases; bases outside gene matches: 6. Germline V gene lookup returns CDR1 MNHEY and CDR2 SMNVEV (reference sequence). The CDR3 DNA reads TGTGCCAGCAGTATTACAGGGGGACTAGAGACCCAGTACTTC. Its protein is CASSITGGLETQYF.

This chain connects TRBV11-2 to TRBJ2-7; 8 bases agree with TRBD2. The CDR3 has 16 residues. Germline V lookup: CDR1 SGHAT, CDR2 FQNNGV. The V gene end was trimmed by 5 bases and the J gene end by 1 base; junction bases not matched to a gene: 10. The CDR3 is CASSPLLAELSYEQYF. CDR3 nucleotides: TGTGCCAGCAGCCCATTACTAGCGGAGCTATCCTACGAGCAGTACTTC.

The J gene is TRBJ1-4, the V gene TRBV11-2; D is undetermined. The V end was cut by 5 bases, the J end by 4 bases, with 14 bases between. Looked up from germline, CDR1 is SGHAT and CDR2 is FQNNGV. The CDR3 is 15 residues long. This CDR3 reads CASSVSGRSNEKLFF. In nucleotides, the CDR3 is TGTGCCAGCAGCGTATCCGGACGGAGTAATGAAAAACTGTTTTTT.

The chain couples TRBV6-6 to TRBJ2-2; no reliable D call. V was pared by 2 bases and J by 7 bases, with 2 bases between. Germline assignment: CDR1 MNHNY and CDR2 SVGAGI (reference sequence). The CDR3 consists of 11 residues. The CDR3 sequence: CASSYGGELFF. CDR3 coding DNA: TGTGCCAGCAGTTACGGCGGGGAGCTGTTTTTT.

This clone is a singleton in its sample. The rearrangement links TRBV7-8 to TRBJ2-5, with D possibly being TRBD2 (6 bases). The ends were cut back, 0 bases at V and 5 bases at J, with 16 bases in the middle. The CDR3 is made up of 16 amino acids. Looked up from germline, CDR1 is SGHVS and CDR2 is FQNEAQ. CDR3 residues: CASSLAAGYVGETQYF. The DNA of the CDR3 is TGTGCCAGCAGCTTAGCCGCGGGGTACGTCGGGGAGACCCAGTACTTC.

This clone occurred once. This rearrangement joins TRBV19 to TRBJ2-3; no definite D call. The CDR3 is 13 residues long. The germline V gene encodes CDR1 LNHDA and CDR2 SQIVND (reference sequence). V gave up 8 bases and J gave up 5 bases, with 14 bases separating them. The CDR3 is CASSVMLRDTQYF. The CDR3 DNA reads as TGTGCCAGTTCCGTCATGTTGCGAGATACGCAGTATTTT.

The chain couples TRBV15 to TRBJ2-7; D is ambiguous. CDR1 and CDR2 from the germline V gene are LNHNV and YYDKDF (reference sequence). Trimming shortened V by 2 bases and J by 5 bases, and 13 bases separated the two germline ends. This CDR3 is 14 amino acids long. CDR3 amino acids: CATSRPQGINEQYF. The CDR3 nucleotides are TGTGCCACCAGCAGACCCCAAGGGATCAACGAGCAGTACTTC.

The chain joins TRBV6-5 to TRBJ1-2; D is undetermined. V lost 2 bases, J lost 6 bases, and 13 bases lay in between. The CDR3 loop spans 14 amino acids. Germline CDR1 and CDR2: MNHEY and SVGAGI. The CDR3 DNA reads TGTGCCAGCAGTTACGCAGGAAAGAGGGATGGCTACACCTTC. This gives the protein CASSYAGKRDGYTF.

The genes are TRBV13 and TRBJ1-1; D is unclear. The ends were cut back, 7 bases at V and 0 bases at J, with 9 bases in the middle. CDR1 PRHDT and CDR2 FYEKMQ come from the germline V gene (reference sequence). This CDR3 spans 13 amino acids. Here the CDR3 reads CASIQPVNTEAFF. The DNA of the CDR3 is TGTGCCAGCATCCAGCCAGTGAACACTGAAGCTTTCTTT. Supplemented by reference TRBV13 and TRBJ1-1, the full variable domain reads AAGVIQSPRHLIKEKRETATLKCYPIPRHDTVYWYQQGPGQDPQFLISFYEKMQSDKGSIPDRFSAQQFSDYHSELNMSSLELGDSALYFCASIQPVNTEAFFGQGTRLTVV.

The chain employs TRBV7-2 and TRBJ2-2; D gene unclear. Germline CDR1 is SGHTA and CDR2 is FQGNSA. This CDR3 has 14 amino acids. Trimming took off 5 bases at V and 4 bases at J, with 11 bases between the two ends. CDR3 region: CASSPQVGTGELFF. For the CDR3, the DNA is TGTGCCAGCAGCCCACAAGTGGGCACCGGGGAGCTGTTTTTT.

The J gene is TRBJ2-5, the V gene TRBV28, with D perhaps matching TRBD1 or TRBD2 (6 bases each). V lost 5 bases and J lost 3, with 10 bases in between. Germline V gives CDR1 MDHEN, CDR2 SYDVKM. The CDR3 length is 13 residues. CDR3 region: CASSGGREETQYF. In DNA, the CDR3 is TGTGCCAGCAGTGGGGGGCGCGAAGAGACCCAGTACTTC.